This T cell receptor beta chain was retrieved from a study of Ad26.COV2.S vaccination and SARS-CoV-2 variants. Treatment described: approximately 18 received Ad26.COV2.S at low or high dose, single or two shots; 5 received placebo; per-sample allocation not given. Samples came from day 63 after the first vaccine or placebo injection. CDR1 is SGHDN, CDR2 FVKESK, per germline. Trimming stripped 4 bases from V and 0 bases from J, with 7 bases between. CDR3 length: 15 amino acids. Sequencing used immunoSEQ multiplex PCR; TCRdb keeps in-frame clones, though not all of them. Of 300,000 to 400,000 clones in the sample, 88% were seen once.

The chain uses TRBV14 and TRBJ2-6; no clear D gene. The sequence was obtained from a person between 18 and 65 years old who received the Ad26.COV2.S COVID-19 vaccine or a placebo. The input for sequencing was peripheral blood, taken in a trial of Ad26.COV2.S vaccine versus placebo. The chain's CDR3 is CASSLLTSGANVLTF. The CDR3 coding sequence is TGTGCCAGCAGCCTCCTGACCTCTGGGGCCAACGTCCTGACTTTC.